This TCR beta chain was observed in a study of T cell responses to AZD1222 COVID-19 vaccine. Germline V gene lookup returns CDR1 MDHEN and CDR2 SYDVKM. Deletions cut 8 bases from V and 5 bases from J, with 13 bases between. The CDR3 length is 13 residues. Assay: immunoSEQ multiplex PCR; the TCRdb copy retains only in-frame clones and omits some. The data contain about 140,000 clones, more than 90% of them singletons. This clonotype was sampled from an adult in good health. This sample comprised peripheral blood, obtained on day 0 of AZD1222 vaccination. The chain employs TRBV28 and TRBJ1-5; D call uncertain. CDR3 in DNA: TGTGCCAGCGGGCCCCAAAACCATCAGCCCCAGCATTTT. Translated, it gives CASGPQNHQPQHF.